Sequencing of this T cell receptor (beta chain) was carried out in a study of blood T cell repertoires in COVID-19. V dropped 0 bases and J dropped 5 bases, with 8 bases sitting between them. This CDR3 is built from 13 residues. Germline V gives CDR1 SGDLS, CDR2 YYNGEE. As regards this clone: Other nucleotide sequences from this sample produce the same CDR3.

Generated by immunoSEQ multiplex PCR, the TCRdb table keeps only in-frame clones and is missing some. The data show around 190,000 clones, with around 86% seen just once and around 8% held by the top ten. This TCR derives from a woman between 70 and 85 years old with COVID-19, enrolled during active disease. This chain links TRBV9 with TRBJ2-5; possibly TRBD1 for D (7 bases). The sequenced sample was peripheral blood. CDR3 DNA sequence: TGTGCCAGCAGCGTAGCAGGGGGGGAGACCCAGTACTTC. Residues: CASSVAGGETQYF.